This TCR beta chain was recorded in a study of long-term antiretroviral therapy in people with HIV. The immunoSEQ assay was v3.0, run at survey level. Sequenced by immunoSEQ multiplex PCR; TCRdb stores in-frame clones only, minus some. This table holds about 11,000 clones, roughly four fifths found once. CDR1 LNHDA and CDR2 SQIVND come from the germline V gene (reference sequence). This CDR3 comprises 16 residues. Trimming took 7 bases from V and 5 from J, leaving 20 bases between them. This chain connects TRBV19 to TRBJ2-2, with D perhaps given as TRBD1 or TRBD2 (5 bases each). This receptor was identified in a man in his fifties with HIV. Sequencing used unsorted PBMCs, obtained 7 to 7.5 years after starting antiretroviral therapy. The CDR3 is CASTAGTRVRTGELFF. CDR3 sequence (DNA): TGTGCCAGTACCGCCGGGACCCGGGTTAGGACCGGGGAGCTGTTTTTT.